Sequencing of this T cell receptor beta chain was carried out in a study of cytomegalovirus exposure and HLA in healthy donors. General study findings and limits: A few CMV-associated chains were confirmed in vitro to be specific for CMV antigens.

Measured with immunoSEQ multiplex PCR; TCRdb has only the in-frame clones, and not every one. The sample holds about 340,000 clones, 86% seen once. Points on this clone: Its antigen remains unknown.

The origin of this receptor is a woman under 30 in good health and CMV-seronegative. Specimen: PBMCs.

CDR3 amino acids: CASSWTGDQPQHF. CDR3 coding DNA: TGTGCCAGCAGTTGGACAGGGGATCAGCCCCAGCATTTT. The rearrangement uses TRBV6-5 and TRBJ1-5; 9 bases are a match to TRBD1. The trim removed 4 bases at V and 5 bases at J, leaving 0 bases unmatched. The CDR3 runs 13 residues. Germline CDR1 is MNHEY and CDR2 is SVGAGI.